This entry features one T cell receptor beta chain sequence. Its cognate antigen is unknown. The data stem from a study of radiotherapy plus CTLA-4 blockade in lung cancer. Study observations and caveats: Peripheral blood showed expansion of tumor-derived TCR clones after radiotherapy and ipilimumab. Response, reportedly, was best predicted by interferon-beta along with early blood T cell clone dynamics.

Data came from immunoSEQ multiplex PCR; TCRdb stores just in-frame clones and leaves some out. The sample consists of roughly 86,000 clones, 75% to 90% of them appearing once. This CDR3 comprises 14 residues. V was pared by 2 bases and J by 4 bases, with 11 bases between. Germline assignment: CDR1 SGHRS and CDR2 YFSETQ. With ipilimumab providing CTLA-4 blockade, focal radiation was administered to patients who had chemo-refractory metastatic non-small-cell lung cancer. This chain uses TRBV5-1 with TRBJ2-3, with D tentatively TRBD1 or TRBD2 (6 bases each). This clonotype originated in a human donor with non-small cell lung cancer who had stable disease on radiotherapy plus ipilimumab. This specimen was peripheral blood, taken from a patient treated with radiotherapy plus ipilimumab. The CDR3 DNA reads TGCGCCAGCAGCTTACAGGGAGGTCCAGATACGCAGTATTTT. Its translation is CASSLQGGPDTQYF.